This T cell receptor (beta chain) was sequenced for a study of CD8 T cells in ankylosing spondylitis. This clonotype was seen at least ten times. TCRdb processed the 5' RACE reads anew with MiXCR; each CDR3 protein has one entry. This table holds about 240,000 distinct CDR3 sequences, over 8.5% found once. V was cut by 4 bases and J by 5 bases, with 21 bases left in between. The CDR3 is 17 amino acids. Germline CDR1 is SGHRS and CDR2 is YFSETQ. This rearrangement joins TRBV5-1 to TRBJ1-4; D may be TRBD1 (6 bases). This clonotype was sampled from a male donor with ankylosing spondylitis or in good health (not recorded which). What was sequenced was blood, either unsorted or a sorted T cell fraction (not recorded which). CDR3 amino acids: CASSPNRVNLPNEKLFF. The CDR3 DNA sequence: TGCGCCAGCAGCCCGAACAGGGTTAACCTCCCAAATGAAAAACTGTTTTTT.